The rows below give T cell receptor beta chains drawn from one sample of a study of neurological immune-mediated disorders. TCRdb used MiXCR to reprocess the 5' RACE reads, holding one entry per CDR3 protein. This sample has 50,000 or so distinct CDR3 sequences, with under 3.5% found just once. Specimen: PBMCs. The receptors derive from a woman aged 55-70 years with multiple sclerosis. CDR3s include the opening cysteine and the closing phenylalanine or tryptophan. Fields, in order: clone size, D gene, V gene, J gene, CDR3 DNA, CDR3 protein. A D gene is named only where the DNA matches it firmly. Not all rows give a size; the values are once, few, many and, for expanded clones, a class.

many	TRBD2	TRBV20-1	TRBJ2-1	TGCAGTGCTAGAGAAATACTCCCGACTAGCGGGGGGCTTGCGAGCTCCTACAATGAGCAGTTCTTC	CSAREILPTSGGLASSYNEQFF
many	NA	TRBV20-1	TRBJ1-3	TGCAGTGCTAGAGACGGGGATCGGACCGCTGGAAACACCATATATTTT	CSARDGDRTAGNTIYF
NA	NA	TRBV6-1	TRBJ2-7	TGTGCCAGCAGTGAGGCTTGGGAATCCTACGAGCAGTACTTC	CASSEAWESYEQYF
many	NA	TRBV20-1	TRBJ1-2	TGCAGTGCTAGAGATCCGCAACAGACATTAACTACTAACTATGGCTACACCTTC	CSARDPQQTLTTNYGYTF
many	NA	TRBV7-9	TRBJ1-1	TGTGCCAGCAGCGGTTGGGTGAAGAACACTGAAGCTTTCTTT	CASSGWVKNTEAFF
many	NA	TRBV7-9	TRBJ1-3	TGTGCCAGCAGCTTACCCCGGACCGGAAACACCATATATTTT	CASSLPRTGNTIYF
many	NA	TRBV5-1	TRBJ2-3	TGCGCCAGCAGCTTGGACGGGGGTAGCACAGATACGCAGTATTTT	CASSLDGGSTDTQYF
many	TRBD1	TRBV20-1	TRBJ1-5	TGCAGTGCTAGAGTAACAGGGGATTATAGCAATCAGCCCCAGCATTTT	CSARVTGDYSNQPQHF
many	TRBD2	TRBV3-1	TRBJ2-1	TGTGCCAGCAGCCTTAGCGGGAGGGTCCATGAGCAGTTCTTC	CASSLSGRVHEQFF
many	TRBD2	TRBV7-2	TRBJ2-3	TGTGCCAGCAGCCCGCGTTGGACTAGTGGTACAGATACGCAGTATTTT	CASSPRWTSGTDTQYF
many	TRBD1	TRBV4-2	TRBJ1-2	TGTGCCAGCAGCCTCCGACAGGGACAGGACTATGGCTACACCTTC	CASSLRQGQDYGYTF
many	NA	TRBV20-1	TRBJ1-2	TGCAGTGCTAAGGGAGAGATCGCGAGGAACTTC	CSAKGEIARNF
many	NA	TRBV12-3/TRBV12-4	TRBJ1-2	TGTGCCAGCAGTTTCACAGGGAATGGCTACACCTTC	CASSFTGNGYTF
many	TRBD1	TRBV7-2	TRBJ2-1	TGTGCCAGCAGTTATGACAGGGGCTCCTACAATGAGCAGTTCTTC	CASSYDRGSYNEQFF
many	TRBD2	TRBV20-1	TRBJ2-1	TGCAGTGCGAGGGGCGGGGGTACTTACAATGAGCAGTTCTTC	CSARGGGTYNEQFF
NA	NA	TRBV20-1	TRBJ1-1	TGCAGTGCCCATGGGAACACTGAAGCTTTCTTT	CSAHGNTEAFF
once	NA	TRBV5-1	TRBJ2-5	TGCGCCAGCAGCCTGTCAGCCCAGATAGACCAAGAGACCCAGTACTTC	CASSLSAQIDQETQYF
many	NA	TRBV9	TRBJ2-7	TGTGCCAGCAGCCCCCGTTCCCGAGCTCGATTATACGAGCAGTACTTC	CASSPRSRARLYEQYF
few	TRBD1	TRBV6-5	TRBJ1-2	TGTGCCAGCAGACGGGACGGGACAGGGCGGAACTATGGCTACACCTTC	CASRRDGTGRNYGYTF
many	NA	TRBV5-1	TRBJ2-1	TGCGCCAGCAGCCGACACAATGAGCAGTTCTTC	CASSRHNEQFF
many	NA	TRBV7-9	TRBJ2-5	TGTGCCAGCAGCCCGTCGGAGACCCAGTACTTC	CASSPSETQYF
many	TRBD2	TRBV7-2	TRBJ2-3	TGTGCCAGCGCAGTAGGGCTAGCGGGGAATACGCAGTATTTT	CASAVGLAGNTQYF
many	TRBD2	TRBV18	TRBJ2-1	TGTGCCAGCTCACCGAGGGAGGGCGAGCAGTTCTTC	CASSPREGEQFF
many	TRBD1	TRBV5-1	TRBJ2-5	TGCGCCAGCAGCTTTACAGGGGGTGAGACCCAGTACTTC	CASSFTGGETQYF
many	TRBD1	TRBV12-3/TRBV12-4	TRBJ1-2	TGTGCCAGCAGTTTGGGACAGGGGGCAGACTATGGCTACACCTTC	CASSLGQGADYGYTF
many	NA	TRBV29-1	TRBJ2-3	TGCAGCGTCCGAAAAAACACAGATACGCAGTATTTT	CSVRKNTDTQYF
many	NA	TRBV20-1	TRBJ2-7	TGCAGTGCTAGCTTGGCGATCTACGAGCAGTACTTC	CSASLAIYEQYF
many	NA	TRBV5-1	TRBJ1-2	TGCGCCAGCAGCTTGGCGTCGGTCCAAAGGGCCTATGGCTACACCTTC	CASSLASVQRAYGYTF
NA	NA	TRBV10-3	TRBJ2-3	TGTGCCTACCGCGGGGGCCACACAGATACGCAGTATTTT	CAYRGGHTDTQYF
many	NA	TRBV7-2	TRBJ2-7	TGTGCCAGCAGCTTTGGTCTCACCTACGAGCAGTACTTC	CASSFGLTYEQYF
few	TRBD1	TRBV5-5	TRBJ1-2	TGTGCCAGCAGCTTGTCAGGGGGCGACAACTATGGCTACACCTTC	CASSLSGGDNYGYTF
many	TRBD1	TRBV6-6	TRBJ1-6	TGTGCCAGCACCCCCAGGGGGGGCGATAATTCACCCCTCCACTTT	CASTPRGGDNSPLHF
many	NA	TRBV20-1	TRBJ2-1	TGCAGTGCTTTGCTGGCGCCGACGCAGCAGTTCTTC	CSALLAPTQQFF
many	TRBD2	TRBV20-1	TRBJ2-3	TGCAGTGCCACCTTCGACGGGAGGGGAGCAGATACGCAGTATTTT	CSATFDGRGADTQYF
many	TRBD2	TRBV5-1	TRBJ2-1	TGCGCCAGCAGCCCCGGACTAGCGGGAGGTTTGAATGAGCAGTTCTTC	CASSPGLAGGLNEQFF
few	NA	TRBV6-6	TRBJ1-1	TGTGCCAGCAGTTACGAAGGCCTAGCGAACACTGAAGCTTTCTTT	CASSYEGLANTEAFF
many	NA	TRBV20-1	TRBJ2-1	TGCAGTGCTAAGGGGTTTTACAGTGAGCAGTTCTTC	CSAKGFYSEQFF
many	TRBD1	TRBV7-8	TRBJ1-6	TGTGCCAGCAGCGCCTTGACAGGGGGAAGTTCACCCCTCCACTTT	CASSALTGGSSPLHF
many	NA	TRBV10-3	TRBJ2-7	TGTGCCATCAGTGACAGGGTGGACAACGAGCAGTACTTC	CAISDRVDNEQYF
many	NA	TRBV5-6	TRBJ2-5	TGTGCCAGCAGCTTGGTCCAGACTCAAGAGACCCAGTACTTC	CASSLVQTQETQYF
many	NA	TRBV11-2	TRBJ1-6	TGTGCCAGCAGCTTAGATTTGTGGGGGCCTTTCAATTCACCCCTCCACTTT	CASSLDLWGPFNSPLHF